The entry below gives a single T cell receptor beta chain sequence along with its context. The V end lost 5 bases, the J end lost 2 bases, and 15 bases lay between the germline ends. CDR1 MNHEY and CDR2 SVGEGT come from the germline V gene. The CDR3 has 15 residues. Clones were sequenced by immunoSEQ multiplex PCR, and TCRdb holds only the in-frame ones, with some missing. Of about 130,000 clones in the sample, 80% to 90% are singletons; the top ten hold roughly 8.9%. The sample originates from a study of T cell responses to AZD1222 COVID-19 vaccine. The sequenced sample was peripheral blood, obtained 28 days after the second AZD1222 dose. This chain links TRBV6-2 or TRBV6-3 with TRBJ1-2; D gene ambiguous. This receptor was taken from an adult who received the AZD1222 COVID-19 vaccine. The CDR3 is CASSTPKVGNYGYTF. The CDR3 DNA is TGTGCCAGCAGTACCCCCAAGGTGGGGAACTATGGCTACACCTTC.